This T cell receptor beta chain comes out of a study of cytomegalovirus exposure and HLA in healthy donors. Study-wide context: The roughly 700 first-cohort repertoires shared a platform with the 120 or so validation repertoires, as reported in a later analysis. Study conclusions and caveats: For most TCR sequences rarity was the rule, although some public TCRs occurred in many donors. Diagnosis of cytomegalovirus status made by the classifier reportedly showed high specificity and sensitivity. Cytomegalovirus-associated TCR beta chains were listed, numbering over 150.

The V and J ends lost 1 base and 1 base, in that order; junction bases with no gene match: 0. The CDR3 totals 16 residues. Per the germline V gene, CDR1 is MNHNS and CDR2 is SASEGT. A note on this clone: Its antigen remains unknown.

This table comes from immunoSEQ multiplex PCR, and its TCRdb copy is limited to in-frame clones, with some not included. The table lists around 400,000 clones, roughly 88% of them singletons. The chain combines TRBV6-1 with TRBJ2-6; 8 nucleotides agree with TRBD1. This clonotype originated in a woman aged 18 to 35 in good health and CMV-seronegative. Sequencing input: PBMCs. The CDR3 bases are TGTGCCAGCAGTGAAGGACAGGGGTCTGGGGCCAACGTCCTGACTTTC. This gives the protein CASSEGQGSGANVLTF.